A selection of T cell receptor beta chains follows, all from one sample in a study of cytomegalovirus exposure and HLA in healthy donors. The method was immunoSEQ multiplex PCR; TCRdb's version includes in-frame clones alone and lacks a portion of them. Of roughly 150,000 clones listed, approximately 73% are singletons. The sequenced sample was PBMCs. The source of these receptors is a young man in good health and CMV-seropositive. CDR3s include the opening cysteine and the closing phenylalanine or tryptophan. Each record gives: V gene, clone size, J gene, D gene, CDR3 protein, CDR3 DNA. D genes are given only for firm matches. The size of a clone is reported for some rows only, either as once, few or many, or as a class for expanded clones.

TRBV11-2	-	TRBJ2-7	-	CASRTQGFSYEQYF	TGTGCCAGCAGGACACAGGGTTTCTCCTACGAGCAGTACTTC
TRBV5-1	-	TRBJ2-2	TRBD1	CASYLTGVTGELFF	TGCGCCAGTTATCTGACAGGGGTTACCGGGGAGCTGTTTTTT
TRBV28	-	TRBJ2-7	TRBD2	CASGLAGAYEQYF	TGTGCCAGCGGACTAGCGGGAGCGTACGAGCAGTACTTC
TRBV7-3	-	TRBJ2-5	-	CASSAVHQETQYF	TGTGCCAGCAGCGCAGTTCACCAAGAGACCCAGTACTTC
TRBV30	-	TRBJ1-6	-	CAWSRGETPLHF	TGTGCCTGGAGCAGGGGCGAAACTCCCCTCCACTTT
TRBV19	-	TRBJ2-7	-	CASSRGYSYEQYF	TGTGCCAGTAGTCGAGGCTACTCCTACGAGCAGTACTTC
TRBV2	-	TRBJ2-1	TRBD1	CASRTGQGSNEQFF	TGTGCCAGCAGAACGGGACAGGGCAGCAATGAGCAGTTCTTC
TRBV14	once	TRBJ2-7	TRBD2	CASSQGLAGTYEQYF	TGCGCCAGCAGCCAAGGGCTAGCGGGCACCTACGAGCAGTACTTC
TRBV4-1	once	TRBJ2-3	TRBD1	CASSQRFRDRGLWWGTDTQYF	TGCGCCAGCAGCCAAAGATTCCGGGACAGGGGTTTGTGGTGGGGCACAGATACGCAGTATTTT
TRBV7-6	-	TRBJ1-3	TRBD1	CASSSGQGVFSGNTIYF	TGTGCCAGCAGCTCCGGACAGGGGGTCTTCTCTGGAAACACCATATATTTT
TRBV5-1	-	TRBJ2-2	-	CASSTARGYSNTGELFF	TGCGCCAGCAGCACCGCCAGGGGATACTCGAACACCGGGGAGCTGTTTTTT
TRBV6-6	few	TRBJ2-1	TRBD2	CASSYLGREWNEQFF	TGTGCCAGCAGTTACCTCGGGAGGGAATGGAATGAGCAGTTCTTC
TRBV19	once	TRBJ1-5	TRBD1	CASSSYGGQGAKPQHF	TGTGCCAGTAGTAGCTACGGAGGACAGGGGGCCAAGCCCCAGCATTTT
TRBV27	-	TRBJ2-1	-	CASSFNRLGAYNEQFF	TGTGCCAGCAGTTTTAACCGTCTCGGGGCCTACAATGAGCAGTTCTTC
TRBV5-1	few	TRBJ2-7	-	CASSLGQEPYEQYF	TGCGCCAGCAGCTTGGGACAGGAGCCCTACGAGCAGTACTTC
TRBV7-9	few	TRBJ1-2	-	CASSLNGLTIAADYGYTF	TGTGCCAGCAGCTTAAATGGACTTACCATAGCCGCTGACTATGGCTACACCTTC
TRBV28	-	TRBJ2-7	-	CASSLDNHYEQYF	TGTGCCAGCAGTTTGGACAACCACTACGAGCAGTACTTC
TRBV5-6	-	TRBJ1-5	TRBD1	CASSLNRGTGFQPQHF	TGTGCCAGCAGCTTGAATCGCGGGACAGGGTTTCAGCCCCAGCATTTT
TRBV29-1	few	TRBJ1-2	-	CSVEDLGGIGYGYTF	TGCAGCGTTGAAGATCTCGGGGGGATCGGCTATGGCTACACCTTC
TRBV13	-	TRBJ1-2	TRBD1	CASSLQRTGTYGYTF	TGTGCCAGCAGCTTACAGCGGACAGGGACCTATGGCTACACCTTC
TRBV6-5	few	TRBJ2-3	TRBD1	CASSASGTGSDTQYF	TGTGCCAGCAGTGCCTCCGGGACAGGGTCAGATACGCAGTATTTT
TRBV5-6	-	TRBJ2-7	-	CASSSTAGYSYEQYF	TGTGCCAGCAGCTCAACGGCAGGGTACTCCTACGAGCAGTACTTC
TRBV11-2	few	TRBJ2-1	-	CASSLAWASVDEQFF	TGTGCCAGCAGCTTAGCATGGGCTAGCGTCGATGAGCAGTTCTTC
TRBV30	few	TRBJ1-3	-	CAWRAESSGNTIYF	TGTGCCTGGAGGGCAGAATCCTCTGGAAACACCATATATTTT
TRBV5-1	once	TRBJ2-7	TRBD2	CASSLGRDASYEQYF	TGCGCCAGCAGCCTTGGGAGGGACGCTTCCTACGAGCAGTACTTC
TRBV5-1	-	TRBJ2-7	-	CASSPFKGQYEQYF	TGCGCCAGCAGCCCATTTAAGGGGCAATACGAGCAGTACTTC
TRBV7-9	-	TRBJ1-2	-	CASSFFPGQTELFGYTF	TGTGCCAGCAGCTTTTTTCCAGGGCAGACAGAGCTTTTCGGCTACACCTTC
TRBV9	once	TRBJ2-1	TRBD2	CASSGSAASGGHRNEQFF	TGTGCCAGCAGCGGGTCTGCGGCTAGCGGGGGCCATCGGAATGAGCAGTTCTTC
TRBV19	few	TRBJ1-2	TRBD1	CASSKRDRADGYTF	TGTGCCAGTAGTAAACGTGACAGGGCGGATGGCTACACCTTC
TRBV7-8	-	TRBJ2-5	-	CASSLLDRIQETQYF	TGTGCCAGCAGCTTACTTGACAGGATCCAAGAGACCCAGTACTTC
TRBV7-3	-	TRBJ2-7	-	CASSFIHEQYF	TGTGCCAGCAGCTTCATCCACGAGCAGTACTTC
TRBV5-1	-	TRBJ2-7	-	CASSFVGGLSYEQYF	TGCGCCAGCAGCTTCGTCGGGGGGCTATCCTACGAGCAGTACTTC
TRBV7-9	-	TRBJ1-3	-	CASRGDRHGNTIYF	TGTGCCAGCAGGGGAGACAGGCACGGAAACACCATATATTTT
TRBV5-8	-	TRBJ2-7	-	CASSLLMGGYEQYF	TGTGCCAGCAGCTTGTTGATGGGGGGCTACGAGCAGTACTTC
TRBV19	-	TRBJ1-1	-	CASSIRADRNTEAFF	TGTGCCAGTAGTATAAGGGCAGACAGGAACACTGAAGCTTTCTTT
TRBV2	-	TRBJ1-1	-	CASSVLGATEAFF	TGTGCCAGCAGTGTTTTGGGCGCGACTGAAGCTTTCTTT
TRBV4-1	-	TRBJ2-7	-	CASSRDGSSYEQYF	TGCGCCAGCAGCCGGGACGGGAGCTCCTACGAGCAGTACTTC
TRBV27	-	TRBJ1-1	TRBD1	CASSLLSRQGGAAFF	TGTGCCAGCAGTTTACTTTCAAGACAGGGTGGGGCAGCTTTCTTT
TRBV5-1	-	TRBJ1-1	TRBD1	CASSFTGTGNTEAFF	TGCGCCAGCAGTTTCACCGGGACAGGGAACACTGAAGCTTTCTTT
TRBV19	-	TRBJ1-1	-	CASSWSGRLNTEAFF	TGTGCCAGTAGTTGGTCAGGCCGATTGAACACTGAAGCTTTCTTT
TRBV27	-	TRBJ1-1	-	CASSSYTEAFF	TGTGCCAGCAGTTCCTACACTGAAGCTTTCTTT
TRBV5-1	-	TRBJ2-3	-	CASSRGLAEADTQYF	TGCGCCAGCAGCCGGGGGCTAGCGGAAGCAGATACGCAGTATTTT
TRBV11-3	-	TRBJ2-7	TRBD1	CASSLSGQGAYEQYF	TGTGCCAGCAGCCTTTCGGGACAGGGGGCCTACGAGCAGTACTTC
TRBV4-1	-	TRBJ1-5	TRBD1	CASSQAPGDRRLGQPQPF	TGCGCCAGCAGCCAAGCACCCGGGGACAGGCGATTAGGTCAGCCCCAGCCTTTT
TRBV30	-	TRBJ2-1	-	CAWSLAAYNEQFF	TGTGCCTGGAGTTTAGCGGCGTACAATGAGCAGTTCTTC
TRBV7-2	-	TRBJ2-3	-	CASRTGPSDTQYF	TGTGCCAGCAGAACGGGTCCCAGCGATACGCAGTATTTT
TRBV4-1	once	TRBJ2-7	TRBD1	CASSHQGAYEQYF	TGCGCCAGCAGCCATCAGGGGGCTTACGAGCAGTACTTC
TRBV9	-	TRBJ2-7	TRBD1	CASSVTGTGGEQYF	TGTGCCAGCAGCGTGACTGGGACAGGGGGCGAGCAGTACTTC
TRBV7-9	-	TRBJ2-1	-	CASSPGLDGDEQFF	TGTGCCAGCAGCCCCGGACTTGACGGCGATGAGCAGTTCTTC
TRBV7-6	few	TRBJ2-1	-	CASSSDQGLRGLDEQFF	TGTGCCAGCAGCTCAGACCAAGGACTCCGAGGCCTGGATGAGCAGTTCTTC
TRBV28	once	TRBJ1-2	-	CASSIGGGRYYGYTF	TGTGCCAGCAGTATAGGGGGGGGTCGCTACTATGGCTACACCTTC
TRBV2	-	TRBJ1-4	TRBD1	CASSATGATTNEKLFF	TGTGCCAGCAGTGCAACAGGGGCTACAACTAATGAAAAACTGTTTTTT
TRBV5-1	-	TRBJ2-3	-	CASSLGARQTDTQYF	TGCGCCAGCAGCTTGGGGGCACGACAGACAGATACGCAGTATTTT